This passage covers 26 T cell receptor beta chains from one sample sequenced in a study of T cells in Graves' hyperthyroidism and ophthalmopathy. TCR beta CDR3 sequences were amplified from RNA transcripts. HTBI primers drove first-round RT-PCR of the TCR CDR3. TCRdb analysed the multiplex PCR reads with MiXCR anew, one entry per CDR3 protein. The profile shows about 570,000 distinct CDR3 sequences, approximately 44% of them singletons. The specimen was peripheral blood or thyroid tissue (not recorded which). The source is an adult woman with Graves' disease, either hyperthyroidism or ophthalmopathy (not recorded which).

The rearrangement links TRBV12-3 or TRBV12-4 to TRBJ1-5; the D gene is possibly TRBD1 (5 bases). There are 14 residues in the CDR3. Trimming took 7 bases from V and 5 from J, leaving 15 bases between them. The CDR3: CASNRDGCDQPQHF. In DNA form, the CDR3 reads TGTGCCAGCAACCGGGACGGATGCGATCAGCCCCAGCATTTT.

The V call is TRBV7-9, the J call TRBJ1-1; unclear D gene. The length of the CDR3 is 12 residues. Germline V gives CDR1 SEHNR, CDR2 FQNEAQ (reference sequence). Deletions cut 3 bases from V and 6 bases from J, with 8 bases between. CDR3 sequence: CASSLSLPEAFF. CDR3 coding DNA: TGTGCCAGCAGCTTGTCCCTGCCTGAAGCTTTCTTT.

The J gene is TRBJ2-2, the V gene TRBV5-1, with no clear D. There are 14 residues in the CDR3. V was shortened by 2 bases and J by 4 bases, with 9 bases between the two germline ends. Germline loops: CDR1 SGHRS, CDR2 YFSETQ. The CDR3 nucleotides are TGCGCCAGCAGCTTCATGGGGATCACCGGGGAGCTGTTTTTT. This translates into CASSFMGITGELFF.

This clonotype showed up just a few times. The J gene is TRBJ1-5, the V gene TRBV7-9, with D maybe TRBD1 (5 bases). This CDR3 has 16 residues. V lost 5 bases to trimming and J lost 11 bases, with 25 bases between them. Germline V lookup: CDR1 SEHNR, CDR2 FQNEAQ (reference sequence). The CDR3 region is CASSQSLGERVETQHF. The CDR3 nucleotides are TGTGCCAGCAGCCAAAGCTTGGGGGAGCGTGTGGAGACCCAGCATTTT.

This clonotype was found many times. This CDR3 is CASSWDSNSYEQYF. The DNA for the CDR3 is TGTGCCAGCAGCTGGGACAGCAACTCCTACGAGCAGTACTTC. This chain uses TRBV7-9 with TRBJ2-7; 7 bases are shared with TRBD1. The germline CDR1 and CDR2 sequences are SEHNR and FQNEAQ (reference sequence). CDR3 length equals 14 residues. V gave up 4 bases and J gave up 0 bases; unmatched junction bases: 3.

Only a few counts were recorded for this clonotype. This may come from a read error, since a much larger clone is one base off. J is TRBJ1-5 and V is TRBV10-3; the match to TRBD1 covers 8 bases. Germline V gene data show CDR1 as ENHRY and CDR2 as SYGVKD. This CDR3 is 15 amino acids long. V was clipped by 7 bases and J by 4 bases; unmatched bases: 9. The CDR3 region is CAIKASRQGNQPQHF. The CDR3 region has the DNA TGTGCCATCAAGGCCTCGAGACAGGGGAATCAGCCCCAGCATTTT.

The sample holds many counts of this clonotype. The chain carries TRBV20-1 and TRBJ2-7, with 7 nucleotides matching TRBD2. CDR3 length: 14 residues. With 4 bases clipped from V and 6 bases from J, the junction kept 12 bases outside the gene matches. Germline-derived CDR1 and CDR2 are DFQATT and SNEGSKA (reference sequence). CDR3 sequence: CSANGGVAGFEQYF. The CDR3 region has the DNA TGCAGTGCTAATGGGGGGGTTGCGGGTTTCGAGCAGTACTTC.

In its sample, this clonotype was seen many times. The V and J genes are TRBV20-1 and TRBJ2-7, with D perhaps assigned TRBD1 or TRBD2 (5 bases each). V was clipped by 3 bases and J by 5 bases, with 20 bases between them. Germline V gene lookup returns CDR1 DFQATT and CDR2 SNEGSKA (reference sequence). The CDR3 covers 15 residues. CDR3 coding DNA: TGCAGTGCTAGGTTAGGGGCGGGCCCCGCGGACGAGCAGTACTTC. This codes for CSARLGAGPADEQYF.

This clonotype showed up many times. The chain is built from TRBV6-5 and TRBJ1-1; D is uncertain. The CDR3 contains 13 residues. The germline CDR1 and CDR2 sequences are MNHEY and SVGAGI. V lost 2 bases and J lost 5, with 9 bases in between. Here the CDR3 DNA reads TGTGCCAGCAGTTACAGGGAACATACTGAAGCTTTCTTT. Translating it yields CASSYREHTEAFF.

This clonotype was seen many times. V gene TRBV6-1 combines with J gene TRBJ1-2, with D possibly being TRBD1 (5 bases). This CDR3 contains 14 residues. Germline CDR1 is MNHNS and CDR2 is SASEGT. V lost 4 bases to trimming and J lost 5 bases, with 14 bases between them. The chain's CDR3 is CASSGPGIFYGYTF. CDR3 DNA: TGTGCCAGCAGTGGACCAGGGATCTTTTATGGCTACACCTTC.

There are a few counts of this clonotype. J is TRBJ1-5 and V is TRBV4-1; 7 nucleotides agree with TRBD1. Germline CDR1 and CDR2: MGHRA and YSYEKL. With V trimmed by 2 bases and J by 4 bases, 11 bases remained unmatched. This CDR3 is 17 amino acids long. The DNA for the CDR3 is TGCGCCAGCAGCCAATTAAATCATGTACAGGGGAATCAGCCCCAGCATTTT. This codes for CASSQLNHVQGNQPQHF.

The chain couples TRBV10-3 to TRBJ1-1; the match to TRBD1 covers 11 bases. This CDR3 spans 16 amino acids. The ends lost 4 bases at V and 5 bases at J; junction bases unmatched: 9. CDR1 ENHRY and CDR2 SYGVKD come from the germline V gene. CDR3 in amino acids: CAISARPGQGGTEAFF. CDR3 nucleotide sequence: TGTGCCATCAGTGCCCGCCCGGGACAGGGGGGAACTGAAGCTTTCTTT.

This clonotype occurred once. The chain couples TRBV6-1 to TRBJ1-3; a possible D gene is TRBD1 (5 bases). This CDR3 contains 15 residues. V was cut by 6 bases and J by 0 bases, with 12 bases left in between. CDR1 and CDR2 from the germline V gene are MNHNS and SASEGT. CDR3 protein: CASSPTVLSGNTIYF. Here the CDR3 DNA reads TGTGCCAGCAGCCCGACAGTACTCTCTGGAAACACCATATATTTT.

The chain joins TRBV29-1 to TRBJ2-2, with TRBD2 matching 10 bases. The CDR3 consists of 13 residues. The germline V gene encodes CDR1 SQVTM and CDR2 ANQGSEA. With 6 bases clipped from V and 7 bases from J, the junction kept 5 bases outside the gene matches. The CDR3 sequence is CSVKGLALGELFF. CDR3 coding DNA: TGCAGCGTCAAGGGACTAGCGCTCGGGGAGCTGTTTTTT.

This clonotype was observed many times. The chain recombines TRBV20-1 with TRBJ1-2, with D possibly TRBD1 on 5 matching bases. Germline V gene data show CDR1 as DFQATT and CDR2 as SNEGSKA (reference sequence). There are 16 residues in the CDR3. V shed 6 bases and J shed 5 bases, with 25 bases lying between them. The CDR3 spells CSAHESGAYGSYGYTF. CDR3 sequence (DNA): TGCAGTGCCCACGAGAGCGGGGCGTACGGTTCGTATGGCTACACCTTC.

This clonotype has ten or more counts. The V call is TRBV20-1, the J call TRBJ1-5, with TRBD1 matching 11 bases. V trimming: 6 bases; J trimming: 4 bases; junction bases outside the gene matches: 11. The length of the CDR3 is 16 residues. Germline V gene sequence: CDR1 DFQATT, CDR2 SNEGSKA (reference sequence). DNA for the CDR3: TGCAGTGCCACACCCCTCGGACAGGGGGCGAATCAGCCCCAGCATTTT. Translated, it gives CSATPLGQGANQPQHF.

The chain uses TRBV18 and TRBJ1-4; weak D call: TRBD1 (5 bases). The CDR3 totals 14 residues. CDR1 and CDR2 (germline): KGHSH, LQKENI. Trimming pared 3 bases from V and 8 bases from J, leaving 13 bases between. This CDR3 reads CASSPGTLREKLFF. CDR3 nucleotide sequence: TGTGCCAGCTCACCTGGGACCCTTAGGGAAAAACTGTTTTTT.

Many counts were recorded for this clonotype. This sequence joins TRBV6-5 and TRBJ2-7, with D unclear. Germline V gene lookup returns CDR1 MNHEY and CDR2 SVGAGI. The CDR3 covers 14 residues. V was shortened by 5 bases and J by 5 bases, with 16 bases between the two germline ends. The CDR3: CASSRVWVRDEQYF. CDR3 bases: TGTGCCAGCAGTAGAGTGTGGGTTAGGGACGAGCAGTACTTC.

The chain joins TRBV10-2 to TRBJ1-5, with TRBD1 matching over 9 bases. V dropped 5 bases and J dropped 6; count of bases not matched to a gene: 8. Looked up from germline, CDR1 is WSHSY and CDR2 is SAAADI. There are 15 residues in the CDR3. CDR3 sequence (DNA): TGCGCCAGCAGTTCCGATACAGGGGGCAGTCAGCCCCAGCATTTT. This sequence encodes CASSSDTGGSQPQHF.

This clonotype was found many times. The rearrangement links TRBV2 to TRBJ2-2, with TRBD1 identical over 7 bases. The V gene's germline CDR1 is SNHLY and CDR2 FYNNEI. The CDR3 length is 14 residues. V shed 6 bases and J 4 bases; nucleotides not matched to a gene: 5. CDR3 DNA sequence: TGTGCCAGCAGGCCACAGGGGTCCACCGGGGAGCTGTTTTTT. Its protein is CASRPQGSTGELFF.

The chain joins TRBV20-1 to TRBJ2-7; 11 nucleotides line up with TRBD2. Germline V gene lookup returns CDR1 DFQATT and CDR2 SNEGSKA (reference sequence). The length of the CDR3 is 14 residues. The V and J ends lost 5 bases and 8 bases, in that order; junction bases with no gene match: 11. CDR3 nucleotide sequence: TGCAGTGCTGCGCCCATAGCGGGAGGGAGCAAGCAGTACTTC. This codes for CSAAPIAGGSKQYF.

The CDR3 protein is CASEDRRSPNTEAFF. DNA for the CDR3: TGTGCCAGCGAAGACAGGCGCAGTCCGAACACTGAAGCTTTCTTT. The chain has TRBV6-6 and TRBJ1-1, with D perhaps TRBD1 (6 bases). The germline CDR1 and CDR2 sequences are MNHNY and SVGAGI (reference sequence). Deletions cut 8 bases from V and 1 base from J, with 17 bases between. The CDR3 sequence is 15 residues long.

In DNA form, the CDR3 reads TGTGCCAGCAGTGACTCGACAGCAAATCAGCCCCAGCATTTT. Its translation is CASSDSTANQPQHF. The chain combines TRBV6-4 with TRBJ1-5, with D possibly being TRBD1 (5 bases). The germline gives CDR1 MRHNA, CDR2 SNTAGT. The CDR3 length is 14 residues. Trimming pared 0 bases from V and 4 bases from J, leaving 7 bases between.

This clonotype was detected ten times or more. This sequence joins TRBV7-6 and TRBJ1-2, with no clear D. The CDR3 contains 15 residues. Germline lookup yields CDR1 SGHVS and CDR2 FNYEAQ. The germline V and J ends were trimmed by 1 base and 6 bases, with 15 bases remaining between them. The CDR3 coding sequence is TGTGCCAGCAGCTTAGAACGGGGAGATTGGAATGGCTACACCTTC. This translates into CASSLERGDWNGYTF.

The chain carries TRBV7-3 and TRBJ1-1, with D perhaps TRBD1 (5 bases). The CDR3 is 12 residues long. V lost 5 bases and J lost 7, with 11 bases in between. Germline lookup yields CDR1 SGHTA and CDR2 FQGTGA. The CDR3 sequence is CASSQGGVEAFF. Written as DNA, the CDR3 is TGTGCCAGCAGCCAGGGCGGGGTTGAAGCTTTCTTT.

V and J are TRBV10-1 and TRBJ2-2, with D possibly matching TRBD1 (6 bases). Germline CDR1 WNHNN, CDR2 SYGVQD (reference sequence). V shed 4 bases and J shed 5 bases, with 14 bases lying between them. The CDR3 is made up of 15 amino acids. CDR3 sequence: CASSGSQGWTGELFF. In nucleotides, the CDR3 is TGCGCCAGCAGTGGATCTCAGGGGTGGACCGGGGAGCTGTTTTTT.